The entry below gives a single T cell receptor beta chain sequence along with its context. Antigen specificity is unknown. One end of the junction does not line up with germline, which may come from a read error. The data originate from a study of Graves' ophthalmopathy and Graves' hyperthyroidism. Study results and limitations: Most expanded clonotypes from thyroid (those above 0.001 frequency) were also found in blood.

Reliance was placed on clinical symptoms, serum thyroxine, TRAb, thyroid ultrasound and orbital computed tomography for diagnosis. Germline lookup yields CDR1 SGHTA and CDR2 FQGNSA. The CDR3 has 13 residues. Beta-chain TCR CDR3 regions were amplified from RNA transcripts. The authors performed first-round RT-PCR with HTBI primers and then a second-round multiplex PCR. TCRdb fed the multiplex PCR reads into MiXCR, producing one record per CDR3 protein. Here the sample spans about 58,000 distinct CDR3 sequences, approximately 50% being singletons. Sequencing used peripheral blood. This chain joins TRBV7-2 and TRBJ2-7, with 8 bases identical to TRBD1. The sequence was collected from an adult woman with Graves' ophthalmopathy. This CDR3 is CVSSFGTGYERYF. CDR3 sequence (DNA): TGTGTCAGCAGCTTCGGGACAGGCTATGAGCGGTACTTC.